The TCR beta chain under discussion was sequenced for a study of T-cell reconstitution after alpha-beta-depleted transplantation in children (dated by TCRdb to 2015 to 2016). General notes on the study: The study quantitatively tracked T-cell immune reconstitution after TCRalphabeta/CD19-depleted allogeneic hematopoietic cell transplantation in children using TCR repertoire profiling.

The library was generated by PCR. Sequencing used an Illumina HiSeq 2500. To normalize quantification of the TCRbeta repertoire, the TCR libraries were built with molecular barcoding that relied on unique molecular identifiers. Starting from the raw public reads, TCRdb applied fastp trimming at Q25, assembled clones with MiXCR and retained in-frame beta chains. Under each unique CDR3 protein, matching rows form one entry showing the most common genes and DNA. Here the sample has 190,000 or so distinct CDR3 sequences; about 14% occur a single time. The ten largest clones add up to around 14% of the sample. Between the V and J ends, shortened by 8 bases and 0 bases respectively, the junction contains 11 bases. From its cysteine to its phenylalanine, the CDR3 spans 15 amino acids. Solely the CDR3 DNA is kept, with 45 bases framed from the first base. Reading the germline V gene (reference sequence) gives CDR1 LGHDT and CDR2 YNNKEL.

A word on this clonotype: The antigen it recognizes is unknown. No much larger clone exists at a distance of one base, and base qualities are not known.

This chain is built from TRBV3-1 and TRBJ2-6; the D gene cannot be resolved reliably. Sequencing used PBMCs from the stem cell graft donor, obtained from the stem cell graft. The sequence came from a human donor who donated a stem cell graft to a child with acute lymphoblastic leukemia. CDR3 reads: CASAKQVSGANVLTF. The nucleotides are TGTGCCAGCGCCAAGCAGGTCTCTGGGGCCAACGTCCTGACTTTC.